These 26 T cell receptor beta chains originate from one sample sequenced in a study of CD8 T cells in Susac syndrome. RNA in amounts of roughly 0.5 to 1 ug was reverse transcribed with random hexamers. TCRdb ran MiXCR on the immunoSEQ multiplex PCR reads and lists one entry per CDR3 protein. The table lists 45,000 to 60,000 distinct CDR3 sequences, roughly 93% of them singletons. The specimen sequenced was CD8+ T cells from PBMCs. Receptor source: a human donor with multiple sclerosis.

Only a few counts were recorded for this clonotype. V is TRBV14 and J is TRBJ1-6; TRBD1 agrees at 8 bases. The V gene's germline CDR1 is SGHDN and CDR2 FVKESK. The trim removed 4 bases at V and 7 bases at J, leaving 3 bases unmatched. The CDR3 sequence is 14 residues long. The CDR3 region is CASSLTGGNSPLHF. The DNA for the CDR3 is TGTGCCAGCAGCCTAACAGGGGGGAATTCACCCCTCCACTTT.

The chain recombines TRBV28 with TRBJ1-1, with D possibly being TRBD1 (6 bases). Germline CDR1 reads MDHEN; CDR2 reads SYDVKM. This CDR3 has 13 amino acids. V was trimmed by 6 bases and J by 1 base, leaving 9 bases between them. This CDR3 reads CASSRGQNTEAFF. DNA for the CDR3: TGTGCCAGCAGCCGGGGACAGAACACTGAAGCTTTCTTT.

This CDR3 reads CASSAGQGAHHGYTF. CDR3 coding DNA: TGTGCCAGCAGCGCGGGACAGGGGGCGCATCATGGCTACACCTTC. The V call is TRBV9, the J call TRBJ1-2; 12 positions match TRBD1. J gave up 6 bases and V 3 bases, and 6 bases lay outside the gene matches. The CDR3 consists of 15 residues. Germline V gives CDR1 SGDLS, CDR2 YYNGEE.

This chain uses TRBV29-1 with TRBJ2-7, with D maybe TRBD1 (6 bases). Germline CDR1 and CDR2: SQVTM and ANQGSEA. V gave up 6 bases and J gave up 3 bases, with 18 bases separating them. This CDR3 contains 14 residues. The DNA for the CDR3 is TGCAGCGTAAGCCACAGGGTTCTGGACTACGAGCAGTACTTC. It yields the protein CSVSHRVLDYEQYF.

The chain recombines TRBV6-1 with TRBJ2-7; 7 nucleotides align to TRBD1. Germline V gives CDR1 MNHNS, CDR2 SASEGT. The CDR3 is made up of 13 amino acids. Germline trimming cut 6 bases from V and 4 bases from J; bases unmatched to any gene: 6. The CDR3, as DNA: TGTGCCAGCAGGGGGACAGCAAAGTACGAGCAGTACTTC. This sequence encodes CASRGTAKYEQYF.

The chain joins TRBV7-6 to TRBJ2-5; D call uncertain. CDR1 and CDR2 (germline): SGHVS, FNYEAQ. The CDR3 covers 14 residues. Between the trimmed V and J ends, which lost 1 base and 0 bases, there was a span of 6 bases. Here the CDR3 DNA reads TGTGCCAGCAGCTTAGACTCGTACCAAGAGACCCAGTACTTC. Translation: CASSLDSYQETQYF.

CDR3 nucleotide sequence: TGTGCCAGCAGCGACAGACCCGGGACAGGGTACACTGAAGCTTTCTTT. Its translation is CASSDRPGTGYTEAFF. The rearrangement joins TRBV7-2 to TRBJ1-1; 9 nucleotides line up with TRBD1. The CDR3 covers 16 residues. The junction had 10 bases not matched to a gene; V was cut back by 5 bases and J by 3 bases. The V gene's germline CDR1 is SGHTA and CDR2 FQGNSA.

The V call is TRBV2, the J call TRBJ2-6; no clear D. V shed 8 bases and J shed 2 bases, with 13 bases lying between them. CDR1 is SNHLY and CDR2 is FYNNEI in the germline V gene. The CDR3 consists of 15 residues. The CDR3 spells CASSRVSPGANVLTF. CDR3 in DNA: TGTGCCAGCTCCCGGGTGAGTCCTGGGGCCAACGTCCTGACTTTC.

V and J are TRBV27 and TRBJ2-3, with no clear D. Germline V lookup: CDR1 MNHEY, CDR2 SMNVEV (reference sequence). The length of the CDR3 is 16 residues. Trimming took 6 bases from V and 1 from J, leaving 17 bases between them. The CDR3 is CASSLLEPSGTDTQYF. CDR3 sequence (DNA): TGTGCCAGCAGCCTTCTGGAACCCTCGGGCACAGATACGCAGTATTTT.

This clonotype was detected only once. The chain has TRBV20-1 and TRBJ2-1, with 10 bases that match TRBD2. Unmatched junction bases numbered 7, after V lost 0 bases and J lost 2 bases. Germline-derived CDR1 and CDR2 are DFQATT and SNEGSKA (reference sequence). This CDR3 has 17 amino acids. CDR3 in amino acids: CSARDSFTSGTYNEQFF. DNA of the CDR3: TGCAGTGCTAGAGATTCCTTTACTAGCGGGACCTACAATGAGCAGTTCTTC.

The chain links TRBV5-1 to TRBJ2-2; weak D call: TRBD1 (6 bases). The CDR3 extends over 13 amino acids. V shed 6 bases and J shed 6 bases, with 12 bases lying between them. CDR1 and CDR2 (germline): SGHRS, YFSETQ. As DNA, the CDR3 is TGCGCCAGCACCTCTTGGGGGCCCGGGGAGCTGTTTTTT. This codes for CASTSWGPGELFF.

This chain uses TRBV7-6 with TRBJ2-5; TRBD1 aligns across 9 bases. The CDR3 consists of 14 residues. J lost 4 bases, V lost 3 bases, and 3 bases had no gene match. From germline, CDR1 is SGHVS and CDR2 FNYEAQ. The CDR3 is CASSLTGGGETQYF. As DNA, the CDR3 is TGTGCCAGCAGCTTGACAGGGGGAGGAGAGACCCAGTACTTC. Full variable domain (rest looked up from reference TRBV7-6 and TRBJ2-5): GAGVSQSPRYKVTKRGQDVALRCDPISGHVSLYWYRQALGQGPEFLTYFNYEAQQDKSGLPNDRFSAERPEGSISTLTIQRTEQRDSAMYRCASSLTGGGETQYFGPGTRLLVL.

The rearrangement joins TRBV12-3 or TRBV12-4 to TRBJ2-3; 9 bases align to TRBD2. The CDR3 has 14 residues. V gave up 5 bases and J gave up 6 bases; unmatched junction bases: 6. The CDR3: CASSLSGGKDTQYF. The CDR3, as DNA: TGTGCCAGCAGTCTTAGCGGGGGTAAGGATACGCAGTATTTT.

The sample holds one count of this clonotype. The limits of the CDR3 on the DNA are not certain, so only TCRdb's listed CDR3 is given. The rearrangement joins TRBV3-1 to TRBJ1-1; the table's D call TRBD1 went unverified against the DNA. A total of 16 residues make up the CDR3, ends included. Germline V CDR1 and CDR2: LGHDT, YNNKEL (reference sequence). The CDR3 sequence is CASSQDRFGPGTEAFF.

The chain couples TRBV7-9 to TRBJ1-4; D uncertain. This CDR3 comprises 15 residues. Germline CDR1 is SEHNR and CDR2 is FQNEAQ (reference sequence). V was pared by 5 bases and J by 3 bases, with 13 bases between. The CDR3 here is CASSPSFAANEKLFF. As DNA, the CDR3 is TGTGCCAGCAGCCCCAGCTTCGCTGCTAATGAAAAACTGTTTTTT.

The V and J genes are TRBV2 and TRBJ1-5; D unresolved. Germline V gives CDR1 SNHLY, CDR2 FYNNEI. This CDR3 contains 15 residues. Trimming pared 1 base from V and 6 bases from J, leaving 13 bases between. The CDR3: CASSEVETALQPQHF. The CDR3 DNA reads TGTGCCAGCAGTGAAGTAGAGACCGCGCTTCAGCCCCAGCATTTT.

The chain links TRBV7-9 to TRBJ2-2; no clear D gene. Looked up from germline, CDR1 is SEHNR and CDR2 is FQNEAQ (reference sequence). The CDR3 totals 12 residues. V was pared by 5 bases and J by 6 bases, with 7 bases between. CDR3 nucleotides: TGTGCCAGCAGCCAAAATCCCGGGGAGCTGTTTTTT. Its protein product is CASSQNPGELFF.

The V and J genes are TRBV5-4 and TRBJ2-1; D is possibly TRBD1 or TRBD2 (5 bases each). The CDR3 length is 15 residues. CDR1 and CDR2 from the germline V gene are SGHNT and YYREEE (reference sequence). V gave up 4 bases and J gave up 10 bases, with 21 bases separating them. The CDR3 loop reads CASSKGSARRWEQFF. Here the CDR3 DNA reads TGTGCCAGCAGCAAGGGGAGCGCTCGTCGATGGGAGCAGTTCTTC.

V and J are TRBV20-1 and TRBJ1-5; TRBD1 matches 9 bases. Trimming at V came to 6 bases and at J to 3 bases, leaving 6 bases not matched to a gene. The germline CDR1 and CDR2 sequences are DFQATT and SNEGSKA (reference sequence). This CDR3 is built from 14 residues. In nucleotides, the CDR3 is TGCAGTGCAACCGGGACAGGGCCCAATCAGCCCCAGCATTTT. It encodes CSATGTGPNQPQHF.

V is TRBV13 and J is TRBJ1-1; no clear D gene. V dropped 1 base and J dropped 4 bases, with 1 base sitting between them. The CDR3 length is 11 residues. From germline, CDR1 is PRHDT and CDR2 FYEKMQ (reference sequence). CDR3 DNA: TGTGCCAGCAGCTTAGCCACTGAAGCTTTCTTT. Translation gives CASSLATEAFF.

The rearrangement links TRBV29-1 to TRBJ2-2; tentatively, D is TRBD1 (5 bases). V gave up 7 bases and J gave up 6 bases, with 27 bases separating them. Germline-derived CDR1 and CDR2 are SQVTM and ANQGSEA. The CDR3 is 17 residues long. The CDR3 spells CSGSPQGVFCSAGELFF. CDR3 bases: TGCAGCGGTTCACCCCAAGGGGTGTTTTGTTCGGCCGGGGAGCTGTTTTTT.

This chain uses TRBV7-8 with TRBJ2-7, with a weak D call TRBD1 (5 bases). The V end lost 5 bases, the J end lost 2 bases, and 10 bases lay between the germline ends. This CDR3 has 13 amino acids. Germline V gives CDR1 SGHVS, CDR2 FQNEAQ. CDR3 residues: CASSQGATYEQYF. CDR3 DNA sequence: TGTGCCAGCAGCCAGGGCGCTACCTACGAGCAGTACTTC.

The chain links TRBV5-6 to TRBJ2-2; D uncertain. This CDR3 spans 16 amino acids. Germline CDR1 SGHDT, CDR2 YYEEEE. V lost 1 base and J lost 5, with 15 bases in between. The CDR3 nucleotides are TGTGCCAGCAGCTTGCATATGGGCCCACCGACCGGGGAGCTGTTTTTT. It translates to CASSLHMGPPTGELFF.

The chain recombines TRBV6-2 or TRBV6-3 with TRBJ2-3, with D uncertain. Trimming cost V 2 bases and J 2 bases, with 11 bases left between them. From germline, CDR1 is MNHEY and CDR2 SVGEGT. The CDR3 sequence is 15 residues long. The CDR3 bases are TGTGCCAGCAGTTACGTGAACAGCCACACAGATACGCAGTATTTT. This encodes CASSYVNSHTDTQYF.

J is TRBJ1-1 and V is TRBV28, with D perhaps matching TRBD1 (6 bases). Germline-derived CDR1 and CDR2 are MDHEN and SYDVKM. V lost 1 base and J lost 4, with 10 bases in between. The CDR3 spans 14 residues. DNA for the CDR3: TGTGCCAGCAGTTTATTCAGGGGACCCACTGAAGCTTTCTTT. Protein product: CASSLFRGPTEAFF.

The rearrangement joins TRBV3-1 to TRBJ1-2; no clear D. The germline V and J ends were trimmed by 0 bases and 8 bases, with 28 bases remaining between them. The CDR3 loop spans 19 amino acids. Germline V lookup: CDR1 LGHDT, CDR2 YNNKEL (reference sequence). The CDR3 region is CASSQEIGSQPPDTRGYTF. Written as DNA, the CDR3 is TGTGCCAGCAGCCAAGAAATTGGCAGTCAACCGCCCGATACGAGGGGCTACACCTTC. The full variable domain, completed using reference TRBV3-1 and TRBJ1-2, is DTAVSQTPKYLVTQMGNDKSIKCEQNLGHDTMYWYKQDSKKFLKIMFSYNNKELIINETVPNRFSPKSPDKAHLNLHINSLELGDSAVYFCASSQEIGSQPPDTRGYTFGSGTRLTVV.